This T cell receptor (beta chain) was found in a study of spatial heterogeneity in lung cancer. For the study at large: Detected beta-chain sequences consistently exceeded alpha-chain sequences.

Whole-study findings and limits: Mutation tallies in tumors tracked expanded intratumoral alpha and beta TCR counts.

Using its own MiXCR run on the 5' RACE reads, TCRdb lists one record per CDR3 protein. The sample carries 6,600 or so distinct CDR3 sequences, approximately 12% recorded once. Time point defined: sample taken at primary tumor resection. 72 TRACERx patients with early, untreated non-small cell lung cancer donated samples. For this clonotype: What it recognizes is unknown.

Germline assignment: CDR1 MNHEY and CDR2 SVGEGT. Trimming removed 2 bases from V and 5 bases from J; junction bases left unmatched: 11. This CDR3 is built from 17 residues. The TCR originated in a female donor with early-stage non-small cell lung cancer. The chain uses TRBV6-2 or TRBV6-3 and TRBJ2-1; 8 positions match TRBD1. Specimen: lung tumor tissue, collected at surgery. The CDR3 sequence: CASSYTLGQASDNEQFF. In nucleotides, the CDR3 is TGTGCCAGCAGTTACACCCTGGGACAGGCTTCGGACAATGAGCAGTTCTTC.